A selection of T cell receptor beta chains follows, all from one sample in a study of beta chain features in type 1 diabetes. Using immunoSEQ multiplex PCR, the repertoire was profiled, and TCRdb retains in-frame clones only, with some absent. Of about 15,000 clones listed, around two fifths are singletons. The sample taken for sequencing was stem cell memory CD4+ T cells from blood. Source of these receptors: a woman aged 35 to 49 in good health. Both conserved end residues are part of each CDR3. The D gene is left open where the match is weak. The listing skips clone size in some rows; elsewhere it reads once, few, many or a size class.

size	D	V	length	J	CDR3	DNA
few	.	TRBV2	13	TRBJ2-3	CASTAGRTDTQYF	TGTGCCAGCACGGCGGGGCGCACAGATACGCAGTATTTT
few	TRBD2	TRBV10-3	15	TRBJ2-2	CAISGSGGATGELFF	TGTGCCATCAGTGGTAGCGGGGGGGCTACCGGGGAGCTGTTTTTT
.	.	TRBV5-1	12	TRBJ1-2	CASSPGVYGYTF	TGCGCCAGCAGCCCCGGGGTCTATGGCTACACCTTC
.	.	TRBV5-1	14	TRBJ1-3	CASSLGGTGNTIYF	TGCGCCAGCAGCTTGGGAGGGACTGGAAACACCATATATTTT
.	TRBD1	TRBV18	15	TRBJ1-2	CASSQGAAPDYGYTF	TGTGCCAGCTCTCAGGGGGCCGCTCCCGACTATGGCTACACCTTC
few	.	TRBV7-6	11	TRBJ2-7	CASSSPREQYF	TGTGCCAGCAGCTCGCCCCGGGAGCAGTACTTC
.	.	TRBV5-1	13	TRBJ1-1	CASSREGGTEAFF	TGCGCCAGCAGCCGGGAAGGAGGCACTGAAGCTTTCTTT
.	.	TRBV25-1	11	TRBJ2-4	CASGGRDLQYF	TGTGCCAGTGGGGGCAGGGACCTTCAGTACTTC
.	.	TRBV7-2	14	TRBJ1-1	CASSLVTANTEAFF	TGTGCCAGCAGCTTAGTTACAGCCAACACTGAAGCTTTCTTT
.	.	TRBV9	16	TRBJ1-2	CASSAQTKTGNYGYTF	TGTGCCAGCAGCGCCCAAACCAAGACTGGAAACTATGGCTACACCTTC
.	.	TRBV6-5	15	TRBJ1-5	CASSYSRYSNQPQHF	TGTGCCAGCAGTTACTCGAGATATAGCAATCAGCCCCAGCATTTT
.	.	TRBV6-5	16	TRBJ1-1	CASSYSIGGLDTEAFF	TGTGCCAGCAGTTACTCGATCGGAGGGTTGGACACTGAAGCTTTCTTT
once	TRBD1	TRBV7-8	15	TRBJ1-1	CASSFRTGWPTEAFF	TGTGCCAGCAGCTTTAGGACAGGGTGGCCCACTGAAGCTTTCTTT
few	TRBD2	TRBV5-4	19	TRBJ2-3	CASASGTSGRIRHTDTQYF	TGTGCCAGCGCGTCCGGGACTAGCGGGAGAATCCGACACACAGATACGCAGTATTTT
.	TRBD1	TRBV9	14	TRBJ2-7	CASSPTTGPNEQYF	TGTGCCAGCAGCCCCACGACAGGGCCCAACGAGCAGTACTTC
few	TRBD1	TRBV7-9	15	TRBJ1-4	CASSLRGTGNEKLFF	TGTGCCAGCAGCTTACGGGGGACAGGGAACGAAAAACTGTTTTTT
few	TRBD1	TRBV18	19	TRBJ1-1	CASSPPGQGGRVGVTEAFF	TGTGCCAGCTCACCACCGGGACAGGGCGGCAGAGTCGGGGTCACTGAAGCTTTCTTT
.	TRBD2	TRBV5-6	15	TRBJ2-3	CASTFGTSRTDTQYF	TGTGCCAGCACCTTTGGGACTAGTCGCACAGATACGCAGTATTTT
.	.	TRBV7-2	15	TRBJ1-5	CASSLGQFLQQPQHF	TGTGCCAGCAGCTTAGGACAGTTCCTTCAACAGCCCCAGCATTTT
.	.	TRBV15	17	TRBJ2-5	CATSRDRSNTRVETQYF	TGTGCCACCAGCAGAGACCGCTCAAATACCCGGGTAGAGACCCAGTACTTC
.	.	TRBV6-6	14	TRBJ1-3	CASSYGSSGNTIYF	TGTGCCAGCAGTTACGGTAGCTCTGGAAACACCATATATTTT
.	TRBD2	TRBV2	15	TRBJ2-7	CASSYLGGGKYEQYF	TGTGCCAGCAGTTACCTCGGGGGGGGTAAATACGAGCAGTACTTC
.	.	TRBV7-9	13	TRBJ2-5	CASSFAGSETQYF	TGTGCCAGCAGCTTTGCAGGGTCTGAGACCCAGTACTTC
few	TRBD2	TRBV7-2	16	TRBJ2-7	CASSFPSGGSSYEQYF	TGTGCCAGCAGCTTCCCTAGCGGGGGGAGCTCCTACGAGCAGTACTTC
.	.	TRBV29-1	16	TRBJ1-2	CSALAGHRGNPPGYTF	TGCAGCGCCCTGGCCGGCCATCGAGGAAATCCCCCTGGCTACACCTTC
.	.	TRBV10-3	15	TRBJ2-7	CAISDSVGASYEQYF	TGTGCCATCAGTGATTCGGTGGGGGCCTCCTACGAGCAGTACTTC
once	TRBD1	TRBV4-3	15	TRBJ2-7	CASSLGQGPLWEQYF	TGCGCCAGCAGCCTGGGACAGGGACCGCTGTGGGAGCAGTACTTC
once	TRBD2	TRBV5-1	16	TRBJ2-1	CASSLEGGGVHNEQFF	TGCGCCAGCAGCTTGGAGGGCGGGGGGGTGCACAATGAGCAGTTCTTC
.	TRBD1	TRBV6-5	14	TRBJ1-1	CASRSDRETTEAFF	TGTGCCAGCAGATCGGACAGGGAAACCACTGAAGCTTTCTTT
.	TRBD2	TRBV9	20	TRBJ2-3	CASSAKGGLAELTSTDTQYF	TGTGCCAGCAGCGCCAAAGGGGGACTAGCGGAGTTGACCAGCACAGATACGCAGTATTTT
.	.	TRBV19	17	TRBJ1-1	CASSIGRAKLMNTEAFF	TGTGCCAGTAGTATAGGGAGAGCGAAACTCATGAACACTGAAGCTTTCTTT
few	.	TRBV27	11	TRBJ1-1	CASSLGGAAFF	TGTGCCAGCAGTTTGGGGGGGGCGGCTTTCTTT
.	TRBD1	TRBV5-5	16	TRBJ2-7	CASSTRGDRLNYEQYF	TGTGCCAGCAGCACGCGTGGGGACAGACTAAACTACGAGCAGTACTTC
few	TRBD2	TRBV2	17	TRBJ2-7	CASSENGLAGGAYEQYF	TGTGCCAGCAGTGAAAATGGTCTAGCGGGGGGAGCCTACGAGCAGTACTTC
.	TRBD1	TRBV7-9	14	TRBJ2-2	CASSFQGETGELFF	TGTGCCAGCAGCTTTCAGGGGGAAACCGGGGAGCTGTTTTTT
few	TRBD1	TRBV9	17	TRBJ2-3	CASSVRVADRVGDTQYF	TGTGCCAGCAGCGTCCGAGTCGCCGACAGGGTAGGAGATACGCAGTATTTT
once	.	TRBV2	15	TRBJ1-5	CASSVGGLGNQPQHF	TGTGCCAGCAGTGTGGGGGGACTGGGCAATCAGCCCCAGCATTTT
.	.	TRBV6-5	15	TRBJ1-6	CASSSLGALDSPLHF	TGTGCCAGCAGCTCCCTAGGGGCTTTGGATTCACCCCTCCACTTT
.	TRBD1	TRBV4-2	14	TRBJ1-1	CASSRPGTGDEAFF	TGTGCCAGCAGCCGACCCGGGACAGGGGATGAAGCTTTCTTT
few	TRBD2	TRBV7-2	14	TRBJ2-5	CASSTPRGGETQYF	TGTGCCAGCAGTACTCCCCGGGGGGGGGAGACCCAGTACTTC
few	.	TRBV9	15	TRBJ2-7	CASSVDSTGVNEQYF	TGTGCCAGCAGCGTAGACAGCACCGGTGTAAACGAGCAGTACTTC
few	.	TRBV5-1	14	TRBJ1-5	CASSSTPGTQPQHF	TGCGCCAGCAGCTCAACCCCTGGGACACAGCCCCAGCATTTT
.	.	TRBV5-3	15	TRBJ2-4	CASSLGSGFQNIQYF	TGTGCCAGCAGCTTGGGTTCAGGGTTCCAAAACATTCAGTACTTC
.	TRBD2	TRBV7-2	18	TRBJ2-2	CASSPGLAGGQNTGELFF	TGTGCCAGCAGCCCAGGACTAGCGGGGGGCCAGAACACCGGGGAGCTGTTTTTT
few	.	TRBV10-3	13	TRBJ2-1	CAIKPGLWDEQFF	TGTGCCATCAAGCCGGGACTTTGGGATGAGCAGTTCTTC
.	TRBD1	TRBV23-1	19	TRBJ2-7	CASSQSSTWCGDRGHEQYF	TGCGCCAGCAGTCAATCGAGTACTTGGTGCGGGGACAGGGGACACGAGCAGTACTTC
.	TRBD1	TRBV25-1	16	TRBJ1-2	CASSGPGQGTLDGYTF	TGTGCCAGCAGTGGACCGGGACAGGGGACCCTAGATGGCTACACCTTC
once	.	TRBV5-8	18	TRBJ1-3	CASSLRNKFTLSGNTIYF	TGTGCCAGCAGCTTGAGAAATAAATTTACATTATCTGGAAACACCATATATTTT
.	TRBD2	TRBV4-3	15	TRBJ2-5	CASSPTGGAQETQYF	TGCGCCAGCAGCCCAACGGGGGGGGCCCAAGAGACCCAGTACTTC
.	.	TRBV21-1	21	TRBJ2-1	CASSKALPGLAGGSSYNEQFF	TGTGCCAGCAGCAAAGCGCTTCCGGGACTAGCGGGGGGTAGCTCCTACAATGAGCAGTTCTTC
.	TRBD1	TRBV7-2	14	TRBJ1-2	CASSFRDRHYGYTF	TGTGCCAGCAGCTTCCGGGACAGGCACTATGGCTACACCTTC